This T cell receptor beta chain came from a study of T cell clonality in common variable immunodeficiency. Some clones are missing from TCRdb's copy, which holds only in-frame ones; the method was immunoSEQ multiplex PCR. Sampling found about 14,000 clones, none seen once. In its sample, this clone was seen a few times. The antigen is unknown. The missing CDR3 end, 3 residues past where the read stops, is filled in from the germline J gene. The CDR3 runs 16 residues. Germline V gene data show CDR1 as GTSNPN and CDR2 as SVGIG (reference sequence). V gave up 6 bases and J gave up 8 bases; unmatched junction bases: 18. Study-wide points: Reportedly, TCR beta sequences from common variable immunodeficiency showed fewer deletions and N-nucleotide insertions. TCRbeta clonality was increased in CVID versus healthy controls.

Both groups were predominantly of Caucasian heritage. Each donor provided about 4.5 to 9 ml of heparinized whole blood. The chain joins TRBV30 to TRBJ2-1; the match to TRBD2 covers 8 bases. Material for sequencing was peripheral blood mononuclear cells. The TCR was taken from a human donor with common variable immunodeficiency. The CDR3 reads CACSGRGWAVGHEQFF. The covered CDR3 bases are TGTGCCTGCTCCGGGAGGGGTTGGGCGGTAGGCCATGAG.